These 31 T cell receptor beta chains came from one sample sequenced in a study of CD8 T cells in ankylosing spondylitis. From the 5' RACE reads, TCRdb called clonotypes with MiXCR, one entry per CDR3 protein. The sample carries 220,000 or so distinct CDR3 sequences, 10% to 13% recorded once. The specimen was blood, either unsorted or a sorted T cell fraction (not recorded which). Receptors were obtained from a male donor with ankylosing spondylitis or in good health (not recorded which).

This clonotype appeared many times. CDR3 bases: TGTGCCAGCAGCTTGGCCCCTCCATCAAAATGGTTAGCGGGGGGACCAGTCTTACACGAGCAGTACTTC. Protein: CASSLAPPSKWLAGGPVLHEQYF. V is TRBV5-4 and J is TRBJ2-7; TRBD2 agrees at 10 bases. With 0 bases clipped from V and 5 bases from J, the junction kept 29 bases outside the gene matches. Germline V CDR1 and CDR2: SGHNT, YYREEE (reference sequence). This CDR3 region has 23 residues.

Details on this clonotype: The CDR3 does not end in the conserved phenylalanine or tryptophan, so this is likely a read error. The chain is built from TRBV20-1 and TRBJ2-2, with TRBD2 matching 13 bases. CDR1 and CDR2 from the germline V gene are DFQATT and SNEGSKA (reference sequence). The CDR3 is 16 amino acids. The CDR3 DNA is TGCAGTGCAACCCCCGGGACTAGCGGGGTCACCTGGGAGCTGTTTATT. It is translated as CSATPGTSGVTWELFI.

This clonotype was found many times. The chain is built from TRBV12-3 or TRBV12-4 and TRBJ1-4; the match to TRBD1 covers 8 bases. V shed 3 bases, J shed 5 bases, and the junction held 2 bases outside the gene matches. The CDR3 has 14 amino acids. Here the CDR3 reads CASSLDRVNEKLFF. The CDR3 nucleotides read TGTGCCAGCAGTTTGGACAGGGTGAATGAAAAACTGTTTTTT.

CDR3 nucleotide sequence: TGCGCCAGCAGCTTGGAGGGCAGCCTAGATACGCAGTATTTT. Its protein product is CASSLEGSLDTQYF. The V and J genes are TRBV5-1 and TRBJ2-3; D remains unclear. V was shortened by 0 bases and J by 5 bases, with 10 bases between the two germline ends. The CDR3 spans 14 residues. The germline gives CDR1 SGHRS, CDR2 YFSETQ.

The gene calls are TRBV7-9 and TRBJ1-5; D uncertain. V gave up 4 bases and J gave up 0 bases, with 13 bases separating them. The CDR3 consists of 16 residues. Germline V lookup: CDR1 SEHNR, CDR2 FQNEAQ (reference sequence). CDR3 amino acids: CASSSNVGASNQPQHF. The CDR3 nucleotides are TGTGCCAGCAGCTCAAACGTTGGCGCTAGCAATCAGCCCCAGCATTTT.

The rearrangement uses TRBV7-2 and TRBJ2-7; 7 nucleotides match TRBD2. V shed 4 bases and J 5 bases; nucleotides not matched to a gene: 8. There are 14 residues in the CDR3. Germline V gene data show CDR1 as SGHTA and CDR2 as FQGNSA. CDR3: CASSSTAGPNEQYF. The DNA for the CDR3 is TGTGCCAGCAGCTCAACAGCGGGACCTAACGAGCAGTACTTC.

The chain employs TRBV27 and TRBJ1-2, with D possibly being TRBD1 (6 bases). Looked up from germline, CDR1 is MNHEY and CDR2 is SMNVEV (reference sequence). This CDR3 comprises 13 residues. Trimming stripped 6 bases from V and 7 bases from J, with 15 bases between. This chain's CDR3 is CASSSAGVPGYTF. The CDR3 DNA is TGTGCCAGCAGCTCTGCAGGGGTTCCTGGCTACACCTTC.

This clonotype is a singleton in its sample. CDR3 nucleotides: TGTGCCAGCAGCTTAGCTCGCCAGGCCAACGAGCAGTACTTC. Its translation is CASSLARQANEQYF. This rearrangement joins TRBV7-9 to TRBJ2-7; D remains ambiguous. V was trimmed by 0 bases and J by 5 bases, leaving 11 bases between them. Germline CDR1 reads SEHNR; CDR2 reads FQNEAQ (reference sequence). This CDR3 has 14 residues.

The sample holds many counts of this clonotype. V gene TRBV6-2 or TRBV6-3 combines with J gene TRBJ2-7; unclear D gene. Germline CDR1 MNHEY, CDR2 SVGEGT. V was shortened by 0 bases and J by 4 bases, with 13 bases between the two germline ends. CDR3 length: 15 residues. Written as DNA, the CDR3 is TGTGCCAGCAGTTACTCGAACCGGTTTCCGTACGAGCAGTACTTC. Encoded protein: CASSYSNRFPYEQYF.

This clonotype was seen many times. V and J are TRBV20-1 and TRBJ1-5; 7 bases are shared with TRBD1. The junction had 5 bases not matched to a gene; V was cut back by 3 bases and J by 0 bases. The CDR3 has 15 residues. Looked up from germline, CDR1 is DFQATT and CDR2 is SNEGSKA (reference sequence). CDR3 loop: CSARVQGNSNQPQHF. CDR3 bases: TGCAGTGCTAGGGTACAGGGGAATAGCAATCAGCCCCAGCATTTT.

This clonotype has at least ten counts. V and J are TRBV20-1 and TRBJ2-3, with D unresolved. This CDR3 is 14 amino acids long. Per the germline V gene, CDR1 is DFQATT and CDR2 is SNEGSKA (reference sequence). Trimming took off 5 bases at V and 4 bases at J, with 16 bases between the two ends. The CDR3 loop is CSAPLRVQPDTQYF. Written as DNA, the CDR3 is TGCAGTGCTCCCCTCCGGGTTCAGCCAGATACGCAGTATTTT.

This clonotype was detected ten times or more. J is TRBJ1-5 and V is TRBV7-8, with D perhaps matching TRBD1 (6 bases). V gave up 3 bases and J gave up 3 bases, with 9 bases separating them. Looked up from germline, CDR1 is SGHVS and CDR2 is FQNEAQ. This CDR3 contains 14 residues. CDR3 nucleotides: TGTGCCAGCAGCTTCCGACAGGACAATCAGCCCCAGCATTTT. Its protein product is CASSFRQDNQPQHF.

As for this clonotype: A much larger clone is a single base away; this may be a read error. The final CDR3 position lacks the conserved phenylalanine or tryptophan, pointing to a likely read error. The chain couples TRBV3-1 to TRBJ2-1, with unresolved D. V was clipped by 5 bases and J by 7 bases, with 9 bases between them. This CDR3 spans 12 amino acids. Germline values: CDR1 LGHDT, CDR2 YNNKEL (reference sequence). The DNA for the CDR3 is TGTGCCAGCAGCAAATCGAGGAATGAGCAGTTCCTC. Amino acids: CASSKSRNEQFL.

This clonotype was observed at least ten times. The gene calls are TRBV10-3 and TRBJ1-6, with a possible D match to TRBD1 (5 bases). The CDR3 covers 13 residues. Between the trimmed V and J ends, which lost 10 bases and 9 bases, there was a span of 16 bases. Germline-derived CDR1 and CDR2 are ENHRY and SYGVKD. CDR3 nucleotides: TGTGCCACCCGATTCAGGGACCCTTCACCCCTCCACTTT. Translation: CATRFRDPSPLHF.

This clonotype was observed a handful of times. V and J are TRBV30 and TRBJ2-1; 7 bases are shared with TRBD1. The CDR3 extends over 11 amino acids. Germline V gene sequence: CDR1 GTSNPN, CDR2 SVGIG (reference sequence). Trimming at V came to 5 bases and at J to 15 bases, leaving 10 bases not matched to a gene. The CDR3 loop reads CAWEFDRVLFF. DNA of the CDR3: TGTGCCTGGGAATTTGACAGGGTCCTGTTCTTC.

The CDR3 bases are TGTGCCAGCAGCTTGGAGCCTGACCGGGGGGGTGGGGACCCCCAAGAGACCCAGTACTTC. Its protein product is CASSLEPDRGGGDPQETQYF. The genes are TRBV5-4 and TRBJ2-5; 8 bases align to TRBD2. The CDR3 runs 20 residues. The V and J ends lost 0 bases and 1 base, in that order; junction bases with no gene match: 17. From germline, CDR1 is SGHNT and CDR2 YYREEE (reference sequence).

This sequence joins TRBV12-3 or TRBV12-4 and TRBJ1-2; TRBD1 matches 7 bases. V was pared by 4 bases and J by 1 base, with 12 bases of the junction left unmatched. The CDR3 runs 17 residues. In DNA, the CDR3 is TGTGCCAGCAGTTCCCTTAGGACAGGAGTCGGTAACTATGGCTACACCTTC. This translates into CASSSLRTGVGNYGYTF.

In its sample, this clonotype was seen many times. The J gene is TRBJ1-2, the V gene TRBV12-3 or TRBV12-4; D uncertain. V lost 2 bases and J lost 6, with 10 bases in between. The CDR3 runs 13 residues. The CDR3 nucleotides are TGTGCCAGCAGTTTATGGACTGAGGATGGCTACACCTTC. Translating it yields CASSLWTEDGYTF.

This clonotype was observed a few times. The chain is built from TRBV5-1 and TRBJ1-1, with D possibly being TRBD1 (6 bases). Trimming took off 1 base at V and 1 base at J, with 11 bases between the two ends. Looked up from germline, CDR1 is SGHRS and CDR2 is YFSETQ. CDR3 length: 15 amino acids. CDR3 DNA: TGCGCCAGCAGCTTGCTACAGGGATCGAACACTGAAGCTTTCTTT. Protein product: CASSLLQGSNTEAFF. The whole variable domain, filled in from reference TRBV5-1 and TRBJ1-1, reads KAGVTQTPRYLIKTRGQQVTLSCSPISGHRSVSWYQQTPGQGLQFLFEYFSETQRNKGNFPGRFSGRQFSNSRSEMNVSTLELGDSALYLCASSLLQGSNTEAFFGQGTRLTVV.

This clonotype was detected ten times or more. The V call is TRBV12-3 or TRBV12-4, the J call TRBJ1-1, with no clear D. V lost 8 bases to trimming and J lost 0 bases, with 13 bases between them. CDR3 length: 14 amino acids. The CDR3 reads CASSWKTLNTEAFF. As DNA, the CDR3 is TGTGCCAGCTCGTGGAAGACCTTGAACACTGAAGCTTTCTTT.

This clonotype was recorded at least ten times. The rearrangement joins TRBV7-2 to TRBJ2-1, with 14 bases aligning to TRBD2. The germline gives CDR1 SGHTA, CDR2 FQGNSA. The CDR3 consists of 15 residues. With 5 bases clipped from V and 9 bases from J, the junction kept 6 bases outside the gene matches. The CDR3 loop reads CASSPKTSGGGEQFF. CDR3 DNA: TGTGCCAGCAGCCCCAAGACTAGCGGGGGGGGTGAGCAGTTCTTC.

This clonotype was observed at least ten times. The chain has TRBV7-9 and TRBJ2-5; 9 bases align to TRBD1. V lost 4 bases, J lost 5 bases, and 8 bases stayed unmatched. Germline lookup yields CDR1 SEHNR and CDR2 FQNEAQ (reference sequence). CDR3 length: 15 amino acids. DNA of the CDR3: TGTGCCAGCAGCTCCGGGACAGGGTTTGACGAGACCCAGTACTTC. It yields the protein CASSSGTGFDETQYF.

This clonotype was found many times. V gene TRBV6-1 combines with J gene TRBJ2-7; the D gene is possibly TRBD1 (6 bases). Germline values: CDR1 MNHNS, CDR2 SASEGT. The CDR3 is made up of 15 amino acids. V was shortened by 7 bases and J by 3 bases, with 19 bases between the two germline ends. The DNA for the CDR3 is TGTGCCAGCACGCCCTCCGGGACAAAGCTCTACGAGCAGTACTTC. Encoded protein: CASTPSGTKLYEQYF.

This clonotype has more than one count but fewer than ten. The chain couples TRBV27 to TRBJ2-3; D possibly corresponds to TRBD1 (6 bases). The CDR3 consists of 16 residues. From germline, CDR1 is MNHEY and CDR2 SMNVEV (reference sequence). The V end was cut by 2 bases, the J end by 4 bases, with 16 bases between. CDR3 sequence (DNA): TGTGCCAGCAGTTTACAGGGGCAGCTGGCTCCAGATACGCAGTATTTT. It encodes CASSLQGQLAPDTQYF.

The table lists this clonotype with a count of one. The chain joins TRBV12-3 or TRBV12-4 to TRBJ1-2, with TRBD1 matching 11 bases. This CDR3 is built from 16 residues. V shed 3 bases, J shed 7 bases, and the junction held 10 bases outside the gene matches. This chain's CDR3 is CASSFESGTGGLGYTF. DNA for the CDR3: TGTGCCAGCAGTTTTGAATCCGGGACAGGGGGTCTTGGCTACACCTTC.

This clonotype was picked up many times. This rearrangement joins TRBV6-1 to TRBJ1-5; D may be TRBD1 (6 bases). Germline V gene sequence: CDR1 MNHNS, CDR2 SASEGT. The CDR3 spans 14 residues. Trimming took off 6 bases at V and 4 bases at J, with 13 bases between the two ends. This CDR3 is CASSERGVNQPQHF. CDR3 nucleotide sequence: TGTGCCAGCAGCGAGAGGGGGGTAAATCAGCCCCAGCATTTT.

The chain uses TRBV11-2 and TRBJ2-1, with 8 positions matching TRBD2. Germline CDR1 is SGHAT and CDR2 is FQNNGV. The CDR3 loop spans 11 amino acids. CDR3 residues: CAAGAYNEQFF. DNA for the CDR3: TGTGCAGCGGGGGCCTACAATGAGCAGTTCTTC.

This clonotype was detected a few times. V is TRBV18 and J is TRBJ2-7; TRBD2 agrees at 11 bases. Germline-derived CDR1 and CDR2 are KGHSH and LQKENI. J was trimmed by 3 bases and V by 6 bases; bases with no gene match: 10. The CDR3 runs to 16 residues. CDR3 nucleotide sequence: TGTGCCAGCTCGCCCACCGAAGGACTAGCGGGCTACGAGCAGTACTTC. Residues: CASSPTEGLAGYEQYF.

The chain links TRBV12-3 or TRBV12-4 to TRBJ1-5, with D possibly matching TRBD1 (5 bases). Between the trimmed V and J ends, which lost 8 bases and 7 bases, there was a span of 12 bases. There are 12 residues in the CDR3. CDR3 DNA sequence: TGTGCCAGCTCGGGGGGGGACCAGCCCCAGCATTTT. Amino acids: CASSGGDQPQHF.

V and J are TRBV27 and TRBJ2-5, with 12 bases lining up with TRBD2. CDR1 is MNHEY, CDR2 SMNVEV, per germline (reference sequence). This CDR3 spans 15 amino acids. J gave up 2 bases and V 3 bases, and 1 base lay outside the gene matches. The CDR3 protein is CASSFGTSGQETQYF. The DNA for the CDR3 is TGTGCCAGCAGTTTCGGGACTAGCGGGCAAGAGACCCAGTACTTC.

CDR3 amino acids: CSARDVGGPNTGELFF. CDR3 nucleotides: TGCAGTGCTAGAGATGTCGGGGGTCCGAACACCGGGGAGCTGTTTTTT. The V gene is TRBV20-1, the J gene TRBJ2-2, with D possibly TRBD2 on 6 matching bases. Germline values: CDR1 DFQATT, CDR2 SNEGSKA (reference sequence). Trimming shortened V by 0 bases and J by 0 bases, and 11 bases separated the two germline ends. This CDR3 has 16 amino acids.